These 22 T cell receptor beta chains were sequenced from one sample in a study of blood T cell repertoires in COVID-19 (dated by TCRdb to 2018 to 2021). Library prep was done by the immunoSEQ multiplex PCR assay. TCRdb took over this immuneACCESS table, retaining in-frame rearrangements with V and J assigned. Such tables are incomplete; in checked studies, under half of the missing clones stem from an unresolved V gene, and the remainder is unexplained. The sample profile shows approximately 100,000 clones; almost 95% of them were found once. Clones ranked in the top ten supply approximately 5.4% of the sample. Sequenced material: peripheral blood. The receptors here all came from a man aged 45-65 years with active COVID-19.

The chain carries TRBV10-3 and TRBJ2-3, with 8 bases that match TRBD2. Trimming took 4 bases from V and 3 from J; bases not matched to a gene: 3. Germline V gives CDR1 ENHRY, CDR2 SYGVKD. The CDR3 is made up of 14 amino acids. CDR3 sequence: CAISVGLATDTQYF. For the CDR3, the DNA is TGTGCCATCAGTGTTGGACTAGCAACAGATACGCAGTATTTT.

The V call is TRBV7-3, the J call TRBJ1-1, with TRBD1 matching 7 bases. The junction had 2 bases not matched to a gene; V was cut back by 3 bases and J by 1 base. The CDR3 length is 14 residues. Looked up from germline, CDR1 is SGHTA and CDR2 is FQGTGA. CDR3 in amino acids: CASSFGTENTEAFF. The CDR3, as DNA: TGTGCCAGCAGCTTTGGGACAGAGAACACTGAAGCTTTCTTT.

The J gene is TRBJ2-7, the V gene TRBV10-3; 14 bases agree with TRBD2. The CDR3 is made up of 18 amino acids. V shed 6 bases and J 3 bases; nucleotides not matched to a gene: 13. Germline V lookup: CDR1 ENHRY, CDR2 SYGVKD. CDR3 sequence (DNA): TGTGCCATCAGGGAATCCGGGACTAGCGGGAGAACCTTCTACGAGCAGTACTTC. Translated: CAIRESGTSGRTFYEQYF.

V usage is TRBV5-1 and J usage is TRBJ1-1; TRBD1 matches at 8 bases. The CDR3 has 12 residues. The junction had 2 bases not matched to a gene; V was cut back by 3 bases and J by 7 bases. In germline, CDR1 is SGHRS, CDR2 YFSETQ. In DNA, the CDR3 is TGCGCCAGCAGCTATGGACAGGGTGAAGCTTTCTTT. This gives the protein CASSYGQGEAFF.

The V call is TRBV30, the J call TRBJ1-1; 7 positions agree with TRBD1. V lost 8 bases and J lost 1; bases outside the gene matches: 4. The CDR3 runs to 12 residues. Looked up from germline, CDR1 is GTSNPN and CDR2 is SVGIG (reference sequence). The CDR3 reads CAGEGANTEAFF. The DNA of the CDR3 is TGTGCCGGGGAGGGGGCGAACACTGAAGCTTTCTTT.

The V gene is TRBV5-1, the J gene TRBJ1-2; the D is unclear. Trimming took 1 base from V and 7 from J, leaving 20 bases between them. This CDR3 contains 16 residues. The germline gives CDR1 SGHRS, CDR2 YFSETQ. The CDR3 DNA reads as TGCGCCAGCAGCTTGACCCCCCACGCCCGGGAGAGTGGCTACACCTTC. Encoded protein: CASSLTPHARESGYTF.

This chain connects TRBV4-2 to TRBJ1-1; the match to TRBD1 covers 11 bases. Germline CDR1 is LGHNA and CDR2 is YNFKEQ. V gave up 4 bases and J gave up 1 base; unmatched junction bases: 5. The CDR3 is made up of 16 amino acids. Written as DNA, the CDR3 is TGTGCCAGCAGCCCAGGGACAGGGGGGAAGAACACTGAAGCTTTCTTT. This sequence encodes CASSPGTGGKNTEAFF.

The rearrangement joins TRBV5-1 to TRBJ2-7; maybe TRBD1 (6 bases). Trimming took off 7 bases at V and 2 bases at J, with 16 bases between the two ends. The CDR3 is 14 amino acids. Per the germline V gene, CDR1 is SGHRS and CDR2 is YFSETQ. In nucleotides, the CDR3 is TGCGCCAGCCGCCGGACAGAATTACCCTACGAGCAGTACTTC. It encodes CASRRTELPYEQYF.

J is TRBJ1-2 and V is TRBV19, with 10 bases identical to TRBD1. V gave up 7 bases and J gave up 5 bases; unmatched junction bases: 7. This CDR3 spans 14 amino acids. Germline values: CDR1 LNHDA, CDR2 SQIVND (reference sequence). The CDR3, as DNA: TGTGCCAGTACCCTGGGGGGACAGGGGTATGGCTACACCTTC. It yields the protein CASTLGGQGYGYTF. Combining the CDR3 with reference TRBV19 and TRBJ1-2 gives the whole variable domain DGGITQSPKYLFRKEGQNVTLSCEQNLNHDAMYWYRQDPGQGLRLIYYSQIVNDFQKGDIAEGYSVSREKKESFPLTVTSAQKNPTAFYLCASTLGGQGYGYTFGSGTRLTVV.

Note on this clone: Other DNA sequences in the same sample also yield this CDR3. The genes are TRBV15 and TRBJ2-7, with 7 bases identical to TRBD2. The CDR3 consists of 14 residues. The ends lost 0 bases at V and 4 bases at J; junction bases unmatched: 3. Germline lookup yields CDR1 LNHNV and CDR2 YYDKDF (reference sequence). The CDR3 sequence is CATSRDPGGYEQYF. For the CDR3, the DNA is TGTGCCACCAGCAGAGACCCCGGGGGGTACGAGCAGTACTTC.

V gene TRBV10-2 combines with J gene TRBJ2-2, with D possibly TRBD1 on 5 matching bases. With 11 bases removed from V and 1 base from J, the gap between germline ends came to 17 bases. CDR3 length equals 15 residues. The germline V gene encodes CDR1 WSHSY and CDR2 SAAADI. CDR3 residues: CAVYSGYENTGELFF. CDR3 sequence (DNA): TGCGCCGTATACTCAGGGTACGAGAACACCGGGGAGCTGTTTTTT.

The rearrangement links TRBV28 to TRBJ1-3, with 8 bases identical to TRBD1. The germline gives CDR1 MDHEN, CDR2 SYDVKM. The V segment lost 7 bases and the J segment 1 base; nucleotides outside the gene matches: 21. The CDR3 covers 20 residues. The CDR3 sequence: CASTRITLVGQGASGNTIYF. CDR3 nucleotide sequence: TGTGCCAGCACCAGAATTACCCTCGTCGGGCAGGGGGCTTCTGGAAACACCATATATTTT.

The chain links TRBV29-1 to TRBJ2-7, with D unclear. The germline V gene encodes CDR1 SQVTM and CDR2 ANQGSEA. V dropped 5 bases and J dropped 2 bases, with 10 bases sitting between them. The CDR3 contains 12 residues. The CDR3 DNA follows: TGCAGCGTTACAGAAAGGACCTACGAGCAGTACTTC. This encodes CSVTERTYEQYF.

The chain employs TRBV6-1 and TRBJ1-1; TRBD1 matches 9 bases. J gave up 10 bases and V 2 bases, and 8 bases lay outside the gene matches. This CDR3 is 14 amino acids long. CDR1 and CDR2 from the germline V gene are MNHNS and SASEGT. The CDR3 coding sequence is TGTGCCAGCAGTGAATCCGGGACAGGGAGGGGAGCTTTCTTT. Its translation is CASSESGTGRGAFF.

This clone was seen a few times. V and J are TRBV6-4 and TRBJ2-3; D possibly corresponds to TRBD2 (6 bases). CDR1 is MRHNA, CDR2 SNTAGT, per germline. The CDR3 is made up of 13 amino acids. V was trimmed by 4 bases and J by 3 bases, leaving 8 bases between them. Here the CDR3 reads CASSAGVTDTQYF. CDR3 sequence (DNA): TGTGCCAGCAGTGCGGGAGTGACAGATACGCAGTATTTT.

The chain carries TRBV18 and TRBJ2-7; unclear D gene. CDR1 and CDR2 from the germline V gene are KGHSH and LQKENI. There are 14 residues in the CDR3. Between the trimmed V and J ends, which lost 0 bases and 2 bases, there was a span of 8 bases. The CDR3 here is CASSPPMRTYEQYF. The CDR3 nucleotides read TGTGCCAGCTCACCACCCATGCGCACCTACGAGCAGTACTTC.

The chain has TRBV20-1 and TRBJ1-6, with a weak D call TRBD1 (5 bases). The CDR3 is made up of 11 amino acids. V was cut by 0 bases and J by 13 bases, with 7 bases left in between. Germline assignment: CDR1 DFQATT and CDR2 SNEGSKA (reference sequence). The CDR3 sequence: CSARDDSPLHF. The CDR3 DNA sequence: TGCAGTGCTAGAGACGACAGTCCCCTCCACTTT.

The chain links TRBV11-2 to TRBJ2-5; D gene uncertain. Germline CDR1 is SGHAT and CDR2 is FQNNGV. The CDR3 covers 11 residues. Trimming took 4 bases from V and 5 from J, leaving 5 bases between them. CDR3 region: CASSSLETQYF. The CDR3 DNA sequence: TGTGCCAGCAGCTCCCTGGAGACCCAGTACTTC.

The gene calls are TRBV27 and TRBJ1-2, with 10 bases fitting TRBD1. The germline V gene encodes CDR1 MNHEY and CDR2 SMNVEV (reference sequence). With V trimmed by 2 bases and J by 6 bases, 9 bases remained unmatched. This CDR3 is built from 16 residues. CDR3 loop: CASSLVYAGTGDGYTF. CDR3 sequence (DNA): TGTGCCAGCAGTTTAGTGTACGCCGGGACAGGGGATGGCTACACCTTC.

The chain uses TRBV10-3 and TRBJ2-2, with D tentatively TRBD1 (6 bases). Trimming took 5 bases from V and 6 from J, leaving 10 bases between them. This CDR3 contains 13 residues. Germline-derived CDR1 and CDR2 are ENHRY and SYGVKD. Written as DNA, the CDR3 is TGTGCCATCAGTTTATCAGGGGCCGGGGAGCTGTTTTTT. Translation gives CAISLSGAGELFF.

The V call is TRBV24-1, the J call TRBJ2-3, with a possible D match to TRBD1 (6 bases). The CDR3 has 14 residues. Between the trimmed V and J ends, which lost 5 bases and 8 bases, there was a span of 16 bases. In germline, CDR1 is KGHDR, CDR2 SFDVKD. Written as DNA, the CDR3 is TGTGCCACCAGTGGACAGGCGGGTTCGCCTACGCAGTATTTT. Its protein is CATSGQAGSPTQYF.

This clone showed up just a few times. This chain joins TRBV18 and TRBJ2-5; D is perhaps TRBD1 (6 bases). V lost 5 bases and J lost 5, with 12 bases in between. The CDR3 totals 13 residues. CDR1 and CDR2 from the germline V gene are KGHSH and LQKENI. This CDR3 reads CASSEDRRETQYF. CDR3 DNA sequence: TGTGCCAGCTCAGAAGACAGGCGGGAGACCCAGTACTTC.